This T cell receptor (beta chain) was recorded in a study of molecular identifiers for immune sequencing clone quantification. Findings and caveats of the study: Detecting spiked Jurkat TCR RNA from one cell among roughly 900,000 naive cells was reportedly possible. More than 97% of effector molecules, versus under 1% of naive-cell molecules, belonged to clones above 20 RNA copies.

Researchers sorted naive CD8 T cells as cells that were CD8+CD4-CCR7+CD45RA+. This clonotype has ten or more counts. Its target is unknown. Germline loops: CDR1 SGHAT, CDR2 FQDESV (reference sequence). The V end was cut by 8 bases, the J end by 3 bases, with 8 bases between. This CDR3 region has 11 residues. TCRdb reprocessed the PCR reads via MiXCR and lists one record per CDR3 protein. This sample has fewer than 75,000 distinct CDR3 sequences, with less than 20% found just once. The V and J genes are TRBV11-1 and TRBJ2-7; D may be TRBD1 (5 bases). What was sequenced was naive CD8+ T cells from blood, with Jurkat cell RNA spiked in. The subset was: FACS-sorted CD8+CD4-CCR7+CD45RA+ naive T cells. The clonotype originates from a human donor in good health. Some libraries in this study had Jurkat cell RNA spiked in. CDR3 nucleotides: TGTGCCAGCGGACAAGACTACGAGCAGTACTTC. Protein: CASGQDYEQYF.